This is a list of T cell receptor beta chains from one sample in a study of T cell responses to AZD1222 COVID-19 vaccine. Produced via immunoSEQ multiplex PCR; TCRdb's table is partial and in-frame only. The table has 160,000 or so clones, just over 90% seen once. The sample here was peripheral blood, taken 28 days after the second AZD1222 dose. The receptors here all came from an adult who received the AZD1222 COVID-19 vaccine. Each CDR3 is given with its conserved first and last residue. The order of the fields is clone size, D gene, V gene, J gene, CDR3 DNA, CDR3 protein. A D gene is named only where the DNA matches it firmly. Expanded clones get a size class; other rows say once, few or many, or leave the size out.

-	TRBD1	TRBV3-1/TRBV3-2	TRBJ1-2	TGTGCCAGCAGCCGGGGGGGACAGGGTTATGGCTACACCTTC	CASSRGGQGYGYTF
-	-	TRBV6-2/TRBV6-3	TRBJ1-1	TGTGCCAGCAGTCCCGGGACGAGTCCTGAAGCTTTCTTT	CASSPGTSPEAFF
-	TRBD1	TRBV10-3	TRBJ1-2	TGTGCCATCAGTGATAGGACACCGGGACAGGGACAGAACTATGGCTACACCTTC	CAISDRTPGQGQNYGYTF
-	-	TRBV27	TRBJ2-2	TGTGCCAGCAGTCCGACGGTCGTCGGGTACAGATCCGGGGAGCTGTTTTTT	CASSPTVVGYRSGELFF
-	TRBD1	TRBV5-1	TRBJ1-1	TGCGCCAGCAGCTCACCTTACAGGGGGCGGACTGAAGCTTTCTTT	CASSSPYRGRTEAFF
-	-	TRBV7-9	TRBJ1-2	TGTGCCAGCAGCCCCGGACAGACTAACTATGGCTACACCTTC	CASSPGQTNYGYTF
-	TRBD2	TRBV11-2	TRBJ2-5	TGTGCCAGCAGCCTGACTAGCGTCTCACAAGAGACCCAGTACTTC	CASSLTSVSQETQYF
-	-	TRBV6-1	TRBJ2-7	TGTGCCAGCAGTGAACCCTTAGAGGGATCAACCTCCTACGAGCAGTACTTC	CASSEPLEGSTSYEQYF
-	-	TRBV6-5	TRBJ2-1	TGTGCCAGCAGTCGGGGCTTGGGTGAGCAGTTCTTC	CASSRGLGEQFF
-	TRBD1	TRBV29-1	TRBJ1-2	TGCAGCGTTGACCCGGACAGGGGATATGGCTACACCTTC	CSVDPDRGYGYTF
-	-	TRBV3-1/TRBV3-2	TRBJ2-1	TGTGCCAGCAGCCATTTTCGGGGCAATGAGCAGTTCTTC	CASSHFRGNEQFF
-	-	TRBV29-1	TRBJ2-2	TGCAGCGCCACGAACACCGGGGAGCTGTTTTTT	CSATNTGELFF
few	-	TRBV6-1	TRBJ2-2	TGTGCCAGCAGTGAAGCTGAGGTCGGGGAGCTGTTTTTT	CASSEAEVGELFF
-	-	TRBV6-5	TRBJ1-4	TGTGCCAGCGTTGTGGAAAAACTGTTTTTT	CASVVEKLFF
-	-	TRBV10-3	TRBJ2-2	TGTGCCATCAGTTTAAACCGGGACCCGAGAAACGGGGAGCTGTTTTTT	CAISLNRDPRNGELFF
-	-	TRBV6-1	TRBJ1-1	TGTGCCAGCAGTGATTGGAGCGGGGTGACTGAAGCTTTCTTT	CASSDWSGVTEAFF
-	TRBD1	TRBV7-2	TRBJ2-7	TGTGCCAGCAGCTTAGAGGTCGACAGGGGGCGTTGGGAAGGGCAGTACTTC	CASSLEVDRGRWEGQYF
-	-	TRBV4-1	TRBJ1-4	TGCGCCAGCAGCCAGTCAATAGCGTTTAATGAAAAACTGTTTTTT	CASSQSIAFNEKLFF
-	-	TRBV19	TRBJ1-2	TGTGCCAGTAGTCCACCGGCCGGGATCTATGGCTACACCTTC	CASSPPAGIYGYTF
-	-	TRBV2	TRBJ1-1	TGTGCCAGCAGTGAGCAGATCCAGATGAACACTGAAGCTTTCTTT	CASSEQIQMNTEAFF
-	-	TRBV12-3/TRBV12-4	TRBJ2-7	TGTGCCAGCAGCCCTCAGGGTTACGAGCAGTACTTC	CASSPQGYEQYF
-	-	TRBV27	TRBJ2-7	TGTGCCAGCAGTTTTGGGGCCTCCTACGAGCAGTACTTC	CASSFGASYEQYF
once	-	TRBV29-1	TRBJ2-7	TGCAGCGTAGGCTTCCAGGGGTATGAGCAGTACTTC	CSVGFQGYEQYF
-	TRBD1	TRBV27	TRBJ1-2	TGTGCCAGCAGTAGACAGGGCTCGAACTATGGCTACACCTTC	CASSRQGSNYGYTF
-	-	TRBV21-1	TRBJ2-1	TGTGCCAGCAAACGGGGCTTTGGGACAGCACTCCCCTTCACCTACAATGAGCAGTTCTTC	CASKRGFGTALPFTYNEQFF
-	-	TRBV6-5	TRBJ2-1	TGTGCCAGCAGTTACTCGCCAGGATACAATGAGCAGTTCTTC	CASSYSPGYNEQFF
-	-	TRBV27	TRBJ1-2	TGTGCCAGCAGTTTGTCAGGGTTCTATGGCTACACCTTC	CASSLSGFYGYTF
-	TRBD1	TRBV7-6	TRBJ1-1	TGTGCCAGCAGGCCAAGGACAGGGGGGAATTGGGTGAACACTGAAGCTTTCTTT	CASRPRTGGNWVNTEAFF
once	-	TRBV6-5	TRBJ2-1	TGTGCCAGCAGTTACTCGAGGGGTCTATACAATGAGCAGTTCTTC	CASSYSRGLYNEQFF
-	-	TRBV3-1/TRBV3-2	TRBJ1-5	TGTGCCAGCAGCCTTGGTTTTCGGGACCAGCCCCAGCATTTT	CASSLGFRDQPQHF
-	TRBD1	TRBV6-5	TRBJ1-1	TGTGCCAGCCAATGGTTGCATGACAGGGAAAGGGCTTTCTTT	CASQWLHDRERAFF
-	-	TRBV11-1	TRBJ2-5	TGTGCCAGCAGCTTAGGTTCCGAGACCCAGTACTTC	CASSLGSETQYF
-	-	TRBV12-3/TRBV12-4	TRBJ2-3	TGTGCCAGCAGTCAAGGGGAGATTGATACGCAGTATTTT	CASSQGEIDTQYF
-	-	TRBV25-1	TRBJ1-2	TGTGCCAGCAGTGACTGGCAGGTCTATGGCTACACCTTC	CASSDWQVYGYTF
-	-	TRBV30	TRBJ1-2	TGTGCCTGGAGTGAAGACCCAGACGGCTATGGCTACACCTTC	CAWSEDPDGYGYTF
-	TRBD1	TRBV5-5	TRBJ1-2	TGTGCCAGCAGCTGGGGTCTGGGACAGGGGGATGGCTACACCTTC	CASSWGLGQGDGYTF
-	-	TRBV19	TRBJ1-1	TGTGCCAGTAGTATATACGCGGACATGAACACTGAAGCTTTCTTT	CASSIYADMNTEAFF
-	TRBD1	TRBV27	TRBJ1-2	TGTGCCAGCAAGACAGGGCTCTATGGCTACACCTTC	CASKTGLYGYTF
-	-	TRBV7-8	TRBJ1-1	TGTGCCAGCAGTTTCCCGGGCCCTATAAACACTGAAGCTTTCTTT	CASSFPGPINTEAFF
-	-	TRBV2	TRBJ2-2	TGTGCCAGCAGGGACCGGGACATCGACACCGGGGAGCTGTTTTTT	CASRDRDIDTGELFF
-	-	TRBV29-1	TRBJ1-1	TGCAGCTTTTGGTACTCAGGAGGGAACACTGAAGCTTTCTTT	CSFWYSGGNTEAFF
-	-	TRBV5-1	TRBJ1-5	TGCGCCAGCAGCTTGGCCCCGGGGACTAATCAGCCCCAGCATTTT	CASSLAPGTNQPQHF
few	-	TRBV2	TRBJ2-2	TGTGCCAGCGGGGAGCCGGGGGCTTATCCCGGGGAGCTGTTTTTT	CASGEPGAYPGELFF
-	-	TRBV6-5	TRBJ2-3	TGTGCCAGCAGTTACGCGGGCCCCCGAGCAGATACGCAGTATTTT	CASSYAGPRADTQYF
-	TRBD1	TRBV18	TRBJ1-4	TGTGCCAGCTCACTACTCGACAGGGTTGTTAATGAAAAACTGTTTTTT	CASSLLDRVVNEKLFF
-	-	TRBV11-2	TRBJ1-3	TGTGCCAGCAGCCGCTACTACTCTGGAAACACCATATATTTT	CASSRYYSGNTIYF
-	TRBD1	TRBV7-2	TRBJ1-1	TGTGCCAGCAGCTCCTTCACAGGGGGCACTGAAGCTTTCTTT	CASSSFTGGTEAFF
-	-	TRBV11-2	TRBJ1-5	TGTGCCAGCAGCTTAGTTCAGGGACAGCCCCAGCATTTT	CASSLVQGQPQHF
-	-	TRBV13	TRBJ1-5	TGTGCCAGCAGCTTAGGGTCGTTTGGCAATCAGCCCCAGCATTTT	CASSLGSFGNQPQHF
few	-	TRBV28	TRBJ2-4	TGTGCCAGCAGTCCACGACAGCGGGCTCGTTCCTTAGCCAAAAACATTCAGTACTTC	CASSPRQRARSLAKNIQYF
-	TRBD1	TRBV6-5	TRBJ2-7	TGTGCCAGCAGTTACTCGCAGGGGGCCCCTCTCGAGCAGTACTTC	CASSYSQGAPLEQYF
once	-	TRBV7-2	TRBJ1-1	TGTGCCAGCAGTCCTAACACGGACACTGAAGCTTTCTTT	CASSPNTDTEAFF
-	TRBD1	TRBV18	TRBJ1-5	TGTGCCAGCTCCCCCGGGACAGGGGGCAGCGGCAATCAGCCCCAGCATTTT	CASSPGTGGSGNQPQHF